This T cell receptor beta chain appears in the sequencing data of a study of radiotherapy plus CTLA-4 blockade in lung cancer. Study-wide points: Radiotherapy plus ipilimumab was followed by expansion in blood of tumor-derived TCR clones.

The repertoire was sequenced with immunoSEQ multiplex PCR; TCRdb's copy has only in-frame clones and lacks some. The table has roughly 35,000 clones, around 70% seen once; the top ten hold 13% to 15%. Notes on this clone: The antigen is unknown.

This CDR3 spans 13 amino acids. Germline V gene sequence: CDR1 MDHEN, CDR2 SYDVKM. V gave up 5 bases and J gave up 7 bases; unmatched junction bases: 8. The chain couples TRBV28 to TRBJ2-7, with TRBD2 matching 7 bases. The sequence came from a human donor with non-small cell lung cancer that progressed on radiotherapy plus ipilimumab. The sequenced sample was peripheral blood, obtained from a patient treated with radiotherapy plus ipilimumab. CDR3 in amino acids: CASSLQRDSEQYF. CDR3 DNA sequence: TGTGCCAGCAGTCTCCAGCGGGACTCGGAGCAGTACTTC.